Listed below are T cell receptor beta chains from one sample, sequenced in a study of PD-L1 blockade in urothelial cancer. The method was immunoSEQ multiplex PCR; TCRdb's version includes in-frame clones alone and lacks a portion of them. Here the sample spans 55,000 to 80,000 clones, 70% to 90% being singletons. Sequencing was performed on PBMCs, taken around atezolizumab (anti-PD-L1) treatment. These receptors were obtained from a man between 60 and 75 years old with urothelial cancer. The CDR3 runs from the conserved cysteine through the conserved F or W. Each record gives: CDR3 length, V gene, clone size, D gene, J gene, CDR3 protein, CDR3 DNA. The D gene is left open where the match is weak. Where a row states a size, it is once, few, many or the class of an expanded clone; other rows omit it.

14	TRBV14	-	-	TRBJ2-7	CASSQGWASYEQYF	TGTGCCAGCAGCCAAGGGTGGGCGTCCTACGAGCAGTACTTC
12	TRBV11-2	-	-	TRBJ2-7	CASSFASYEQYF	TGTGCCAGCAGCTTCGCCAGCTACGAGCAGTACTTC
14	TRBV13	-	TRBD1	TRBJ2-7	CASSLRQGPGEQYF	TGTGCCAGCAGCCTCCGACAGGGGCCTGGTGAGCAGTACTTC
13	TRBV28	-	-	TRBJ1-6	CASRGRVNSPLHF	TGTGCCAGCAGGGGGCGAGTTAATTCACCCCTCCACTTT
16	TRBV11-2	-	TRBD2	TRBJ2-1	CASTQSWLAGGHEQFF	TGTGCCAGCACCCAAAGCTGGCTAGCGGGGGGCCATGAGCAGTTCTTC
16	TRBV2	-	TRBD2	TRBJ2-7	CASSPGLALSSYEQYF	TGTGCCAGCAGCCCGGGACTAGCCCTTAGCTCCTACGAGCAGTACTTC
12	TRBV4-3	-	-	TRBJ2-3	CASSGGADTQYF	TGCGCCAGCAGCGGAGGGGCAGATACGCAGTATTTT
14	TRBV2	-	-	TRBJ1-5	CASAAPGGGQPQHF	TGTGCCAGCGCCGCTCCGGGGGGCGGTCAGCCCCAGCATTTT
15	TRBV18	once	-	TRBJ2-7	CASRKESGRSNYLYF	TGTGCCAGCCGGAAGGAGTCGGGGAGATCAAACTATCTGTACTTC
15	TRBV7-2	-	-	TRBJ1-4	CASSLSGLTNEKLFF	TGTGCCAGCAGCTTATCAGGCCTAACTAATGAAAAACTGTTTTTT
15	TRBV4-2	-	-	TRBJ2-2	CASSRQDPGDGELFF	TGTGCCAGCAGCCGCCAAGACCCGGGTGACGGGGAGCTGTTTTTT
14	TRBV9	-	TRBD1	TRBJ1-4	CASSVGQGGEKLFF	TGTGCCAGCAGCGTCGGACAGGGTGGAGAAAAACTGTTTTTT
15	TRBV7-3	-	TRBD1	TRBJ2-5	CASSLQGARSETQYF	TGTGCCAGCAGCTTACAGGGGGCGAGATCAGAGACCCAGTACTTC
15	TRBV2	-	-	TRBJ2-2	CASSEKEPRGGELFF	TGTGCCAGCAGTGAGAAGGAGCCTCGGGGCGGGGAGCTGTTTTTT
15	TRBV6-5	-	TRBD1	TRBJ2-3	CASSSEGAGTDTQYF	TGTGCCAGCAGCTCCGAGGGGGCTGGCACAGATACGCAGTATTTT
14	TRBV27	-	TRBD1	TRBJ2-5	CASSLDRVGETQYF	TGTGCCAGCAGTTTGGACAGGGTGGGAGAGACCCAGTACTTC
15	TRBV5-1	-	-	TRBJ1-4	CASSLRFGGGEKLFF	TGCGCCAGCAGCTTGCGATTTGGGGGCGGTGAAAAACTGTTTTTT
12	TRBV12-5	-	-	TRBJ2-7	CASGLSGDEQYF	TGTGCTAGTGGTTTAAGCGGCGACGAGCAGTACTTC
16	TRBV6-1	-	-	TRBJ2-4	CASSEPGVLRPNIQYF	TGTGCCAGCAGTGAGCCGGGGGTATTACGACCAAACATTCAGTACTTC
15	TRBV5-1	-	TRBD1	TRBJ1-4	CASSLDGTGVEKLFF	TGCGCCAGCAGCTTGGATGGGACAGGGGTTGAAAAACTGTTTTTT
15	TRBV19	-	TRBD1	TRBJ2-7	CASSPGQGALYEQYF	TGTGCCAGTAGCCCGGGACAGGGGGCCCTCTACGAGCAGTACTTC
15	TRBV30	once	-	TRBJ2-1	CAWSTTGGSYNEQFF	TGTGCCTGGAGTACGACAGGAGGCTCCTACAATGAGCAGTTCTTC
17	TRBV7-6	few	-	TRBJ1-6	CASSLLGLGLNNSPLHF	TGTGCCAGCAGCTTACTTGGATTGGGACTGAATAATTCACCCCTCCACTTT
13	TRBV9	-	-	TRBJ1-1	CASSVRVNTEAFF	TGTGCCAGCAGCGTACGGGTGAACACTGAAGCTTTCTTT
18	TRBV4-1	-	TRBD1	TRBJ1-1	CASSHGILRRTGHTEAFF	TGCGCCAGCAGCCACGGGATCCTCCGTCGGACAGGGCATACTGAAGCTTTCTTT
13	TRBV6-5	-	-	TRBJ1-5	CASRQNSNQPQHF	TGTGCCAGCAGACAAAATAGCAATCAGCCCCAGCATTTT
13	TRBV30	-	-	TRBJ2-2	CAWNGGNTGELFF	TGTGCCTGGAACGGGGGGAACACCGGGGAGCTGTTTTTT